This T cell receptor (beta chain) was obtained from a study of OX40 agonist ivuxolimab in advanced cancers. Study at large: Earlier anti-PD-1, anti-PD-L1 or anti-CTLA-4 therapy was permitted; over 35% had received some. Study results and limitations: Clonal expansion was among the lowest in partial responders at 0.1-3.0 mg/kg, especially CD8+. Expanded peripheral T cell antigen specificity was not determined.

V was pared by 3 bases and J by 3 bases, with 12 bases between. The CDR3 totals 15 residues. Germline V lookup: CDR1 LGHNA, CDR2 YSLEER. Profiled with immunoSEQ multiplex PCR; TCRdb holds only in-frame clones, not every one. The sample consists of over 100,000 clones, 80% to 90% of them appearing once. This clone was found once. Antigen specificity is unknown. Blood got drawn at baseline, again on cycle 4 day 1, and then on cycle 7 day 1. The source of this sequence is an adult with an advanced solid tumor such as melanoma, head and neck, liver or kidney cancer. The starting material was CD4+ or CD8+ T cells sorted from blood, obtained in a trial of the OX40 agonist ivuxolimab. This rearrangement joins TRBV4-3 to TRBJ1-5, with D unclear. The CDR3 DNA reads TGCGCCAGCAGCCAGGAATACAGATACAATCAGCCCCAGCATTTT. This translates into CASSQEYRYNQPQHF.